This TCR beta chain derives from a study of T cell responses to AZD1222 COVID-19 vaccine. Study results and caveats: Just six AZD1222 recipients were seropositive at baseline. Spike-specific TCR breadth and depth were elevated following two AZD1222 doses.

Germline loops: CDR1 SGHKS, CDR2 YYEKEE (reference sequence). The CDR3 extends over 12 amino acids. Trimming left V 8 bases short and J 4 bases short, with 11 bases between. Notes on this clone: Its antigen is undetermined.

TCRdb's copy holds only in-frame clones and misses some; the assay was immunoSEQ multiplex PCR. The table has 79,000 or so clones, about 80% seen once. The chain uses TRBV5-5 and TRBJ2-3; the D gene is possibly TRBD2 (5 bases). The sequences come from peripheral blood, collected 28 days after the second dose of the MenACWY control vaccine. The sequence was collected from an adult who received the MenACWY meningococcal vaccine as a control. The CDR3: CASSSAADTQYF. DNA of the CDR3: TGTGCCAGTTCATCAGCGGCAGATACGCAGTATTTT.